This T cell receptor beta chain was profiled in a study of blood T cells in healthy people across ages. CDR3 size: 15 residues. Germline CDR1 is SGHRS and CDR2 is YFSETQ. Trimming cost V 3 bases and J 4 bases, with 14 bases left between them. A second PCR of 7 to 11 cycles used a sample-barcoded 5' primer and a J-beta primer mix. Every sample returned 3 million or more CDR3-containing paired-end reads. TCRdb passed the 5' RACE reads through MiXCR, listing each CDR3 protein once. The table records about 1,400,000 distinct CDR3 sequences, 59% of them present only once. Sample: blood. The chain uses TRBV5-1 and TRBJ2-1, with D possibly being TRBD2 (6 bases). This clonotype was obtained from a man younger than 35 in good health. CDR3 nucleotide sequence: TGCGCCAGCAGCTCATCTACTGGGAGGTACAATGAGCAGTTCTTC. Its translation is CASSSSTGRYNEQFF.